Listed below are T cell receptor beta chains from one sample, sequenced in a study of metastatic and nonmetastatic thyroid tumors. TCRdb re-analyzed the PCR reads through MiXCR. This sample has several thousand clones, with roughly 15% found just once. The sample taken for sequencing was blood. All receptors derive from a female donor with papillary thyroid cancer or a benign thyroid nodule (not recorded which). Some clones in this sample may be carry-over from other donors' samples. CDR3s include the opening cysteine and the closing phenylalanine or tryptophan. D genes are given only for firm matches. Clone size is stated in some rows and not others, as once, few, many or a class when expanded.

J gene: TRBJ2-5; clone size: medium-sized; CDR3 length: 15; D gene: TRBD2; V gene: TRBV6-1; CDR3 protein: CASSTSGRKGETQYF; CDR3 DNA: TGTGCCAGCAGTACTAGCGGGAGAAAGGGAGAGACCCAGTACTTC
J gene: TRBJ2-7; clone size: medium-sized; CDR3 length: 18; D gene: TRBD2; V gene: TRBV28; CDR3 protein: CASSLIAGGLSRTYEQYF; CDR3 DNA: TGTGCCAGCAGTTTGATAGCGGGAGGCCTTAGTAGAACCTACGAGCAGTACTTC
J gene: TRBJ1-1; clone size: many; CDR3 length: 14; D gene: .; V gene: TRBV11-1; CDR3 protein: CASSLEWGSVEAFF; CDR3 DNA: TGTGCCAGCAGCTTAGAGTGGGGTTCCGTTGAAGCTTTCTTT
J gene: TRBJ2-7; clone size: few; CDR3 length: 14; D gene: .; V gene: TRBV20-1; CDR3 protein: CSARDLLAPYEQYF; CDR3 DNA: TGCAGTGCTAGAGATCTCCTAGCCCCCTACGAGCAGTACTTC
J gene: TRBJ1-2; clone size: medium-sized; CDR3 length: 15; D gene: .; V gene: TRBV19; CDR3 protein: CASSLGSRANYGYTF; CDR3 DNA: TGTGCCAGTAGTTTAGGGTCCCGAGCTAACTATGGCTACACCTTC
J gene: TRBJ2-3; clone size: .; CDR3 length: 14; D gene: .; V gene: TRBV27; CDR3 protein: CASSLVGSTDTQYF; CDR3 DNA: TGTGCCAGCAGTTTAGTTGGGAGCACAGATACGCAGTATTTT
J gene: TRBJ2-3; clone size: once; CDR3 length: 17; D gene: TRBD2; V gene: TRBV11-2; CDR3 protein: CASSPIAGGIRADTQYF; CDR3 DNA: TGTGCCAGCAGCCCGATAGCGGGAGGGATTAGAGCAGATACGCAGTATTTT
J gene: TRBJ1-2; clone size: medium-sized; CDR3 length: 14; D gene: TRBD1; V gene: TRBV13; CDR3 protein: CASSLGQGRYGYTF; CDR3 DNA: TGTGCCAGCAGCCTGGGACAGGGAAGGTATGGCTACACCTTC
J gene: TRBJ1-5; clone size: medium-sized; CDR3 length: 20; D gene: .; V gene: TRBV4-2; CDR3 protein: CASSPPLILVFDRGNQPQHF; CDR3 DNA: TGTGCCAGCAGCCCGCCCCTAATCCTTGTCTTCGACCGGGGCAATCAGCCCCAGCATTTT
J gene: TRBJ1-4; clone size: many; CDR3 length: 15; D gene: .; V gene: TRBV2; CDR3 protein: CASSKNGHHNEKLFF; CDR3 DNA: TGTGCCAGCAGCAAGAACGGACACCATAATGAAAAACTGTTTTTT
J gene: TRBJ2-7; clone size: .; CDR3 length: 20; D gene: TRBD1; V gene: TRBV10-3; CDR3 protein: CAISLNPAGTGTIGSHEQYF; CDR3 DNA: TGTGCCATCAGCTTAAATCCAGCCGGGACAGGGACCATCGGGAGCCACGAGCAGTACTTC
J gene: TRBJ1-4; clone size: many; CDR3 length: 15; D gene: .; V gene: TRBV7-2; CDR3 protein: CASSLVGGNNEKLFF; CDR3 DNA: TGTGCCAGCAGCTTAGTGGGGGGTAACAATGAAAAACTGTTTTTT
J gene: TRBJ2-5; clone size: many; CDR3 length: 14; D gene: .; V gene: TRBV7-2; CDR3 protein: CASSFPGRKETQYF; CDR3 DNA: TGTGCCAGCAGCTTCCCGGGACGCAAAGAGACCCAGTACTTC
J gene: TRBJ2-5; clone size: many; CDR3 length: 15; D gene: TRBD1; V gene: TRBV7-2; CDR3 protein: CASSLDGTGSETQYF; CDR3 DNA: TGTGCCAGCAGCTTAGATGGGACAGGGTCAGAGACCCAGTACTTC
J gene: TRBJ2-1; clone size: many; CDR3 length: 16; D gene: .; V gene: TRBV7-2; CDR3 protein: CASSSNQLLSYNEQFF; CDR3 DNA: TGTGCCAGCAGCTCGAACCAGTTACTCTCCTACAATGAGCAGTTCTTC
J gene: TRBJ1-1; clone size: many; CDR3 length: 13; D gene: .; V gene: TRBV27; CDR3 protein: CASSGDWNTEAFF; CDR3 DNA: TGTGCCAGCAGCGGGGATTGGAACACTGAAGCTTTCTTT
J gene: TRBJ1-5; clone size: .; CDR3 length: 15; D gene: .; V gene: TRBV6-1; CDR3 protein: CASSGGSVPNQPQHF; CDR3 DNA: TGTGCCAGCAGTGGGGGATCAGTTCCCAATCAGCCCCAGCATTTT
J gene: TRBJ1-6; clone size: large; CDR3 length: 14; D gene: .; V gene: TRBV27; CDR3 protein: CASSFGTKNSPLHF; CDR3 DNA: TGTGCCAGCAGTTTCGGGACAAAGAATTCACCCCTCCACTTT